This is a list of T cell receptor beta chains from one sample in a study of Graves' ophthalmopathy and Graves' hyperthyroidism. A single record per CDR3 protein comes from TCRdb applying MiXCR to the multiplex PCR reads. In the table there are around 1.1 million distinct CDR3 sequences, 35% to 40% of which are singletons. Source material: peripheral blood or thyroid tissue (not recorded which). These receptors were obtained from an adult man with Graves' hyperthyroidism. Both conserved end residues are part of each CDR3. A D gene is named only where the DNA matches it firmly. Not all rows give a size; the values are once, few, many and, for expanded clones, a class.

size: once
V: TRBV24-1
D: TRBD1
J: TRBJ1-2
length: 15
DNA: TGTGCCGCCAGTGAGAACGGACAGGGAATCGACGGCCACACCTTC
CDR3: CAASENGQGIDGHTF

size: -
V: TRBV29-1
D: TRBD1
J: TRBJ1-2
length: 13
DNA: TGCAGCGTTGATTTTAAGGGGGCCGATGGCTACACCTTC
CDR3: CSVDFKGADGYTF

size: -
V: TRBV28
D: -
J: TRBJ1-1
length: 13
DNA: TGTGCCAGCGAGGGGTCTTTGAACACTGAAGCTTTCTTT
CDR3: CASEGSLNTEAFF

size: -
V: TRBV7-2
D: -
J: TRBJ2-3
length: 13
DNA: TGTGCCAGCAGCCACGCCCAGGGGGGCACGCAGTATTTT
CDR3: CASSHAQGGTQYF

size: -
V: TRBV19
D: TRBD1
J: TRBJ2-1
length: 15
DNA: TGTGCCAGTAGCCCGGGACAGGGGGCTCGGAATGAGCAGTTCTTC
CDR3: CASSPGQGARNEQFF

size: -
V: TRBV5-1
D: -
J: TRBJ1-2
length: 14
DNA: TGCGCCAGCAGCTTGGGAAAGGGGTCCCTTGGCTACACCTTC
CDR3: CASSLGKGSLGYTF

size: -
V: TRBV19
D: TRBD1
J: TRBJ1-2
length: 16
DNA: TGTGCCAGTAGAACCGGGACAGGGGGGCCTTCCTATGGCTACACCTTC
CDR3: CASRTGTGGPSYGYTF

size: -
V: TRBV2
D: -
J: TRBJ2-7
length: 13
DNA: TGTGCCAGCAATAACCCTGTGATTGACGAGCAGTACTTC
CDR3: CASNNPVIDEQYF

size: -
V: TRBV20-1
D: TRBD2
J: TRBJ2-7
length: 13
DNA: TGCAGTGCTATGATCCCGGGGGGCTACGAGCAGTACTTC
CDR3: CSAMIPGGYEQYF

size: few
V: TRBV6-6
D: -
J: TRBJ1-2
length: 13
DNA: TGTGCCAGCAGTGTCCAGGGAGCCTATGGCTACACCTTC
CDR3: CASSVQGAYGYTF

size: -
V: TRBV29-1
D: -
J: TRBJ1-5
length: 14
DNA: TGCAGCGTTGTACTGGGGTTGAGCAATCAGCCCCAGCATTTT
CDR3: CSVVLGLSNQPQHF

size: many
V: TRBV12-3/TRBV12-4
D: -
J: TRBJ1-6
length: 15
DNA: TGTGCCAGCAGTTTTGGGGGAACAGTTAATTCACCCCTCCACTTT
CDR3: CASSFGGTVNSPLHF

size: -
V: TRBV5-1
D: -
J: TRBJ1-1
length: 17
DNA: TGCGCCAGCAGCTCTCTTTCCCGTGGCACTATGAACACTGAAGCTTTCTTT
CDR3: CASSSLSRGTMNTEAFF

size: -
V: TRBV30
D: -
J: TRBJ2-6
length: 13
DNA: TGTGCCTGGAGTGGAACGGGATTGAGCGTCCTGACTTTC
CDR3: CAWSGTGLSVLTF

size: -
V: TRBV25-1
D: -
J: TRBJ2-1
length: 15
DNA: TGTGCCAGCAGTGATCCCGGGAGTGCTGTAGATGAGCAGTTCTTC
CDR3: CASSDPGSAVDEQFF

size: -
V: TRBV10-3
D: TRBD2
J: TRBJ2-5
length: 13
DNA: TGTGCCACCAGCCCGGGACTAGCGGAGGACCAGTACTTC
CDR3: CATSPGLAEDQYF

size: many
V: TRBV29-1
D: -
J: TRBJ2-5
length: 12
DNA: TGCAGCGTTGTCGGGCAGGCCCAGACCCAGTACTTC
CDR3: CSVVGQAQTQYF

size: many
V: TRBV12-3/TRBV12-4
D: -
J: TRBJ1-2
length: 15
DNA: TGTGCCAGCAGCGAGGACAGCGACCTCAACTATGGCTACACCTTC
CDR3: CASSEDSDLNYGYTF

size: -
V: TRBV29-1
D: -
J: TRBJ1-2
length: 13
DNA: TGCAGCTTAGCGATGTCAGGGCTCTATGGCTACACCTTC
CDR3: CSLAMSGLYGYTF

size: few
V: TRBV13
D: -
J: TRBJ2-2
length: 12
DNA: TGTGCCAGCAGCTCACAGCACGGGGAGCTGTTTTTT
CDR3: CASSSQHGELFF

size: -
V: TRBV7-1
D: TRBD1
J: TRBJ2-7
length: 17
DNA: TGTGCCAGCAGCTCGTCTAGCAGTGGACAGGGTTCGTACGAGCAGTACTTC
CDR3: CASSSSSSGQGSYEQYF

size: many
V: TRBV7-8
D: TRBD1
J: TRBJ1-1
length: 13
DNA: TGTGCCAGCAGCCCACCAGGGGGTGTTGAAGCTTTCTTT
CDR3: CASSPPGGVEAFF

size: -
V: TRBV25-1
D: TRBD1
J: TRBJ1-1
length: 16
DNA: TGTGCCAGCAGCGTTAGGACAGGGAGGATGAACACTGAAGCTTTCTTT
CDR3: CASSVRTGRMNTEAFF

size: many
V: TRBV5-1
D: -
J: TRBJ1-1
length: 15
DNA: TGCGCCAGCCGACGATACTCCCAGGAGAACACTGAAGCTTTCTTT
CDR3: CASRRYSQENTEAFF

size: few
V: TRBV5-1
D: -
J: TRBJ2-5
length: 15
DNA: TGCGCCAGCAGCCTGACAGCAGTACGACGAGAGACCCAGTACTTC
CDR3: CASSLTAVRRETQYF

size: -
V: TRBV6-6
D: TRBD1
J: TRBJ2-2
length: 15
DNA: TGTGCCAGCACTCGGCAGGGGGCGTTTTCCGGGGAGCTGTTTTTT
CDR3: CASTRQGAFSGELFF

size: -
V: TRBV4-1
D: -
J: TRBJ1-5
length: 15
DNA: TGCGCCAGCAGCCAAGAGTATTATAGCAATCAGCCCCAGCATTTT
CDR3: CASSQEYYSNQPQHF

size: -
V: TRBV7-2
D: -
J: TRBJ2-7
length: 16
DNA: TGTGCCAGCAGCGCCCAGGGCCCCGATAGCTCCTACGAGCAGTACTTC
CDR3: CASSAQGPDSSYEQYF

size: -
V: TRBV9
D: -
J: TRBJ1-5
length: 16
DNA: TGTGCCAGCTCACCCACGACAACGTATAGCAATCAGCCCCAGCATTTT
CDR3: CASSPTTTYSNQPQHF

size: -
V: TRBV7-9
D: TRBD2
J: TRBJ2-7
length: 17
DNA: TGTGCCAGCAGCTTAGCTTTTCCTTGGGGGGGGGTCTACGAGCAGTACTTC
CDR3: CASSLAFPWGGVYEQYF

size: many
V: TRBV12-3/TRBV12-4
D: TRBD1
J: TRBJ1-3
length: 14
DNA: TGTGCCAGCAGCAAACAGGGGGCTGGAAACACCATATATTTT
CDR3: CASSKQGAGNTIYF

size: many
V: TRBV20-1
D: -
J: TRBJ2-5
length: 13
DNA: TGCAGTGCTAGGCCCAGGAGTAATGAGACCCAGTACTTC
CDR3: CSARPRSNETQYF

size: few
V: TRBV7-2
D: -
J: TRBJ2-7
length: 17
DNA: TGTGCCAGCAGCTCCCTGAGGGGGGGAAGGCAGTTGCGCGAGCAGTACTTC
CDR3: CASSSLRGGRQLREQYF

size: -
V: TRBV11-3
D: TRBD1
J: TRBJ1-2
length: 16
DNA: TGTGCCAGCTCACACGCTGACCGGACAGGTCCATATGGCTACACCTTC
CDR3: CASSHADRTGPYGYTF

size: -
V: TRBV12-3/TRBV12-4
D: -
J: TRBJ1-4
length: 13
DNA: TGTGCCAGCAGTTTAACAGGAGCTGAAAAACTGTTTTTT
CDR3: CASSLTGAEKLFF

size: few
V: TRBV25-1
D: -
J: TRBJ1-1
length: 13
DNA: TGTGCCAGCAAATCAAGGGTGAACACTGAAGCTTTCTTT
CDR3: CASKSRVNTEAFF

size: many
V: TRBV11-2
D: TRBD1
J: TRBJ1-2
length: 13
DNA: TGTGCCAGCAGCTTGGACAGGGCGTACGGCTACACCTTC
CDR3: CASSLDRAYGYTF

size: -
V: TRBV5-5
D: -
J: TRBJ2-3
length: 14
DNA: TGTGCCAGTATCCAGGAGCTGGGCACAGATACGCAGTATTTT
CDR3: CASIQELGTDTQYF

size: -
V: TRBV6-5
D: TRBD2
J: TRBJ2-5
length: 15
DNA: TGTGCCAGCACCAGTGTGGCGGGAGGTCAAGAGACCCAGTACTTC
CDR3: CASTSVAGGQETQYF

size: -
V: TRBV19
D: -
J: TRBJ2-7
length: 8
DNA: TGTGCCAGTACCGGAGAGGGCTTC
CDR3: CASTGEGF

size: many
V: TRBV24-1
D: TRBD1
J: TRBJ1-4
length: 12
DNA: TGTGCCACCAGTGATGGGACAGGGCAACTGTTTTTT
CDR3: CATSDGTGQLFF

size: -
V: TRBV7-8
D: -
J: TRBJ1-4
length: 15
DNA: TGTGCCAGCAGCACCCGGACGTTAGGGGATGAAAAACTGTTTTTT
CDR3: CASSTRTLGDEKLFF

size: few
V: TRBV5-1
D: TRBD2
J: TRBJ2-2
length: 16
DNA: TGCGCCAGCAGCTTGGAAGCTAGCGGACTCACCGGGGAGCTGTTTTTT
CDR3: CASSLEASGLTGELFF

size: many
V: TRBV19
D: -
J: TRBJ1-5
length: 12
DNA: TGTGCCAGTAGAGGATGGGGTCAGCCCCAGCATTTT
CDR3: CASRGWGQPQHF

size: many
V: TRBV7-8
D: TRBD1
J: TRBJ1-6
length: 17
DNA: TGTGCCAGCAGCTTAGCAGGACAGGGGTTCGGAAGTTCACCCCTCCACTTT
CDR3: CASSLAGQGFGSSPLHF

size: many
V: TRBV7-6
D: TRBD2
J: TRBJ2-2
length: 21
DNA: TGTGCCAGCAGCTTAGTAGGGGATGGTAAACGACTAGCGGGAGACACCGGGGAGCTGTTTTTT
CDR3: CASSLVGDGKRLAGDTGELFF

size: many
V: TRBV4-1
D: -
J: TRBJ1-5
length: 14
DNA: TGCGCCAGCAGCGCAGGTGGGGTTGCTCAGCCCCAGCATTTT
CDR3: CASSAGGVAQPQHF

size: many
V: TRBV7-2
D: TRBD1
J: TRBJ1-3
length: 15
DNA: TGTGCCAGCAGCTCGCAGGGGGCAGTTGGAAACACCATATATTTT
CDR3: CASSSQGAVGNTIYF

size: -
V: TRBV5-1
D: -
J: TRBJ2-7
length: 13
DNA: TGCGCCAGCAGCGCGGACGGCTTTTACGAGCAGTACTTC
CDR3: CASSADGFYEQYF